These 3 T cell receptor beta chains were sequenced from one sample in a study of cytomegalovirus exposure and HLA in healthy donors. With 60 Vbeta and 13 Jbeta primers, the PCR was carried out. The method was immunoSEQ multiplex PCR; TCRdb's version includes in-frame clones alone and lacks a portion of them. This sample has 130,000 to 150,000 clones, with about 75% found just once. Source material: PBMCs. The source of these receptors is a man younger than 35 in good health and CMV-seronegative.

This clone was seen a few times. The genes are TRBV5-1 and TRBJ1-2, with D maybe TRBD1 (6 bases). V lost 4 bases to trimming and J lost 6 bases, with 16 bases between them. Germline CDR1 is SGHRS and CDR2 is YFSETQ. The CDR3 extends over 14 amino acids. For the CDR3, the DNA is TGCGCCAGCAGCCCAGGGGAGGGAGTCGATGGCTACACCTTC. Translation gives CASSPGEGVDGYTF.

The chain combines TRBV29-1 with TRBJ2-7; 7 nucleotides align to TRBD1. Germline V gene lookup returns CDR1 SQVTM and CDR2 ANQGSEA. This CDR3 is built from 13 residues. Unmatched junction bases numbered 2, after V lost 3 bases and J lost 0 bases. The CDR3 here is CSVETGSSYEQYF. DNA of the CDR3: TGCAGCGTTGAGACAGGGAGCTCCTACGAGCAGTACTTC.

The rearrangement joins TRBV30 to TRBJ2-5; no clear D. This CDR3 region has 14 residues. Germline loops: CDR1 GTSNPN, CDR2 SVGIG (reference sequence). The ends were cut back, 2 bases at V and 7 bases at J, with 17 bases in the middle. The CDR3 nucleotides are TGTGCCTGGAGTCTCACCCCCACTGGTCCGACCCAGTACTTC. Protein: CAWSLTPTGPTQYF.